The T cell receptor (beta chain) described here comes from a study of sequential checkpoint blockade in melanoma. Study-wide context: First-line arms were nivolumab then ipilimumab, or the reverse, randomized 1:1.

Sequenced by immunoSEQ multiplex PCR; TCRdb stores in-frame clones only, minus some. The sample contains over 10,000 clones, under 80% of which appear only once. J was trimmed by 3 bases and V by 4 bases; bases with no gene match: 14. Germline loops: CDR1 SGHDN, CDR2 FVKESK. CDR3 length: 17 residues. As for treatment: randomized to nivolumab then ipilimumab (arm A) or the reverse (arm B). Live CD3+CD8+ CD19− CD56− cells were sorted from PBMCs. This clonotype was sampled from a human donor with melanoma. This chain joins TRBV14 and TRBJ2-7; TRBD2 matches 8 bases. The material was CD8+ T cells sorted from blood (inferred from file names), obtained from a patient given nivolumab and ipilimumab in sequence. The DNA of the CDR3 is TGTGCCAGCAGCCCACCCGGGAGGGAGGTCCCCTTCTACGAGCAGTACTTC. Protein product: CASSPPGREVPFYEQYF.